The T cell receptor (beta chain) described here comes from a study of cytomegalovirus exposure and HLA in healthy donors. PCR involved 60 Vbeta and 13 Jbeta primers. Produced via immunoSEQ multiplex PCR; TCRdb's table is partial and in-frame only. This repertoire shows about 250,000 clones, around 90% found once; its top ten account for less than 2%. With respect to this clone: Its antigen is undetermined.

Study-wide results and limits: Many donors shared some public TCRs, even though most TCR sequences were rare. Several of the most significant clusters appeared linked to common viral pathogens, based on a later analysis. Sequencing depth across donors, presence/absence analyses assumed, was roughly uniform.

Sample: PBMCs. This clonotype was sampled from a girl between 2 and 10 years old in good health and CMV-seronegative.

Here the CDR3 reads CASSFRTGIQAFF. The CDR3 DNA reads TGTGCCAGCAGTTTCCGGACAGGAATTCAAGCTTTCTTT. This rearrangement joins TRBV6-6 to TRBJ1-1; 7 bases match TRBD1. The length of the CDR3 is 13 residues. Trimming at V came to 4 bases and at J to 9 bases, leaving 8 bases not matched to a gene. From germline, CDR1 is MNHNY and CDR2 SVGAGI (reference sequence).